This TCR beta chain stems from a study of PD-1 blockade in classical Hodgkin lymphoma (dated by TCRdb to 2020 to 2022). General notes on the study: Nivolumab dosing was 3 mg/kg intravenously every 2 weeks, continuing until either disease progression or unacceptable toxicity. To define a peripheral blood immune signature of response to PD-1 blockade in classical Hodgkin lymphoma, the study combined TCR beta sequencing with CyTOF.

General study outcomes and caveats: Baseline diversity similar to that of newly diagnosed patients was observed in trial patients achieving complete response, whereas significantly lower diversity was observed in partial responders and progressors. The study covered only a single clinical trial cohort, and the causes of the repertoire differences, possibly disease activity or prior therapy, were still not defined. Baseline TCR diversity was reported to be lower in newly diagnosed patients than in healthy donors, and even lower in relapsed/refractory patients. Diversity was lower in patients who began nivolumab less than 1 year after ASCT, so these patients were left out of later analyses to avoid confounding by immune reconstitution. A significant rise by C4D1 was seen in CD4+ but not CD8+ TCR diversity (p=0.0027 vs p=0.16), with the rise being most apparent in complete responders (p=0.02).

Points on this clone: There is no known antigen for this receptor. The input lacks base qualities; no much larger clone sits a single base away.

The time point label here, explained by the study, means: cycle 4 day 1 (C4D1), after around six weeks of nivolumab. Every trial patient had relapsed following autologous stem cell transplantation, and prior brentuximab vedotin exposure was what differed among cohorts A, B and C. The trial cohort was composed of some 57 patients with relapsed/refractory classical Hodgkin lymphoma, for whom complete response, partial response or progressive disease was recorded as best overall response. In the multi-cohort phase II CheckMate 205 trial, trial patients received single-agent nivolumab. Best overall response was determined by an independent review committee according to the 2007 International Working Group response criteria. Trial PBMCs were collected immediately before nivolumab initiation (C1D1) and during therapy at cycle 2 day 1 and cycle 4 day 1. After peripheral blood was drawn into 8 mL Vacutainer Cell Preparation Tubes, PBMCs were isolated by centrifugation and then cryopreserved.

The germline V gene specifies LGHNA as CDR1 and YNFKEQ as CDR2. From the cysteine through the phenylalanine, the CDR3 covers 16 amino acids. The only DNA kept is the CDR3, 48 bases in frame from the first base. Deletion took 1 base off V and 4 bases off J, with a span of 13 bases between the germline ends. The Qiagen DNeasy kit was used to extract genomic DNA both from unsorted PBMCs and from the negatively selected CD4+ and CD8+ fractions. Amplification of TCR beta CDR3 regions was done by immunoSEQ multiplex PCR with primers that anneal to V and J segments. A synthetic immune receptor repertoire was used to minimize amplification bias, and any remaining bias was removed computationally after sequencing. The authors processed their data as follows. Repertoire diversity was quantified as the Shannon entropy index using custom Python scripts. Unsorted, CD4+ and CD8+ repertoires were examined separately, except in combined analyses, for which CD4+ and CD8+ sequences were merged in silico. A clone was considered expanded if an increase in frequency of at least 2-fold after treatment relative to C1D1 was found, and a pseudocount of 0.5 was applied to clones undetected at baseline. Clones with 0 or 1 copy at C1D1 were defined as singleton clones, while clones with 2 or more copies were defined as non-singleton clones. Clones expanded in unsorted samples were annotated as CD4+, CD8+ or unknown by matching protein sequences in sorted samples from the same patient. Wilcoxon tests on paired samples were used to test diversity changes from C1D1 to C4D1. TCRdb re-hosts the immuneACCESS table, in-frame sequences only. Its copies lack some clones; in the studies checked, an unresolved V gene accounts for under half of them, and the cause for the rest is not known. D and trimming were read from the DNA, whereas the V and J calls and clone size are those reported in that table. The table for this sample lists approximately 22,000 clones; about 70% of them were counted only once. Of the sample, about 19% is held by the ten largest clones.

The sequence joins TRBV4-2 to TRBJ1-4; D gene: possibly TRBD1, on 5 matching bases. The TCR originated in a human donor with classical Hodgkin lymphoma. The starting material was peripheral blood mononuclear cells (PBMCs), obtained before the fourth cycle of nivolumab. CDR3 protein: CASSQGRGRVNEKLFF. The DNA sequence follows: TGTGCCAGCAGCCAAGGTCGCGGCAGGGTTAATGAAAAACTGTTTTTT.